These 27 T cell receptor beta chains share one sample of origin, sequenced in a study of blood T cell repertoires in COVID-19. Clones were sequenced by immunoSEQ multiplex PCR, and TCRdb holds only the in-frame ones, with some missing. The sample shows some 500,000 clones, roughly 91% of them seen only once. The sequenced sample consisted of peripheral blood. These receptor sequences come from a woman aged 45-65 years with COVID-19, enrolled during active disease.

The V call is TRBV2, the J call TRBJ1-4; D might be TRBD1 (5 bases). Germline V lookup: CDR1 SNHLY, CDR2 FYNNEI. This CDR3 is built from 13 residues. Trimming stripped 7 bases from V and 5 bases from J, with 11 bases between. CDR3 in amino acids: CASTLDSNEKLFF. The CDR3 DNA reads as TGTGCCAGCACCCTAGACAGCAATGAAAAACTGTTTTTT.

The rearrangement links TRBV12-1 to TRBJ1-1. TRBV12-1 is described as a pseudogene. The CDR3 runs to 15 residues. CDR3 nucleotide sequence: TGTGCCAGCAGCTTTCCCGGTGCCGGGAACACTGAAGCTTTCTTT. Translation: CASSFPGAGNTEAFF.

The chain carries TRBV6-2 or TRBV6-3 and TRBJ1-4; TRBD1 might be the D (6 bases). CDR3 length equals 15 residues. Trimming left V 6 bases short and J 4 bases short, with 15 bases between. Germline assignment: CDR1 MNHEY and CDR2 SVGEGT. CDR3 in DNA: TGTGCCAGCAGCCGAGACAGGCCTCGTAATGAAAAACTGTTTTTT. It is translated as CASSRDRPRNEKLFF.

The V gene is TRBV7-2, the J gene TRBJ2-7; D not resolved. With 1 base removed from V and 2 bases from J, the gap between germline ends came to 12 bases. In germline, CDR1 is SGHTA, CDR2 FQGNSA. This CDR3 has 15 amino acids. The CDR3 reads CASSLESTSPYEQYF. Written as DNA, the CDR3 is TGTGCCAGCAGCTTAGAATCGACATCCCCCTACGAGCAGTACTTC. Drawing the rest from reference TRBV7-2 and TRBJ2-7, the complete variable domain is GAGVSQSPSNKVTEKGKDVELRCDPISGHTALYWYRQSLGQGLEFLIYFQGNSAPDKSGLPSDRFSAERTGGSVSTLTIQRTQQEDSAVYLCASSLESTSPYEQYFGPGTRLTVT.

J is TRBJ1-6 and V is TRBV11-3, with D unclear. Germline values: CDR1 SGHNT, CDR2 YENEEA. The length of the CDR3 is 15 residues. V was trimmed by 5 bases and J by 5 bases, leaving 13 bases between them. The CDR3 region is CASSRGWGDNSPLHF. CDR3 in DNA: TGTGCCAGCAGCCGAGGGTGGGGTGATAATTCACCCCTCCACTTT. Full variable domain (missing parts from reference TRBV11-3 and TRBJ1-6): EAGVVQSPRYKIIEKKQPVAFWCNPISGHNTLYWYLQNLGQGPELLIRYENEEAVDDSQLPKDRFSAERLKGVDSTLKIQPAELGDSAVYLCASSRGWGDNSPLHFGNGTRLTVT.

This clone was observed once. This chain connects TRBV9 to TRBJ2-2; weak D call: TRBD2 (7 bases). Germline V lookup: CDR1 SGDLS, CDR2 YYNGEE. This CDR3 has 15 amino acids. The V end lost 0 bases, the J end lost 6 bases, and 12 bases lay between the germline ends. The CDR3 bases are TGTGCCAGCAGCGTAGAGGGGGGGCCCGCCGGGGAGCTGTTTTTT. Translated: CASSVEGGPAGELFF. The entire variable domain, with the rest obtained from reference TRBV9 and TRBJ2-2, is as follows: DSGVTQTPKHLITATGQRVTLRCSPRSGDLSVYWYQQSLDQGLQFLIQYYNGEERAKGNILERFSAQQFPDLHSELNLSSLELGDSALYFCASSVEGGPAGELFFGEGSRLTVL.

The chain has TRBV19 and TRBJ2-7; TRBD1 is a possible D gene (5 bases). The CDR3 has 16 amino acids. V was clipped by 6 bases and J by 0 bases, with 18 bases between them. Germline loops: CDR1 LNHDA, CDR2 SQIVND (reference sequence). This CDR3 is CASSPMSGSVSYEQYF. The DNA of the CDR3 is TGTGCCAGTAGCCCTATGTCAGGGTCCGTCTCCTACGAGCAGTACTTC.

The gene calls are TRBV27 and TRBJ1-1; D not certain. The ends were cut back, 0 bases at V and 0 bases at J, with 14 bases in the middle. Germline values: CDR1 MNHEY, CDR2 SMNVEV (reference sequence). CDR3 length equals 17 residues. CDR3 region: CASSLSRDLRVNTEAFF. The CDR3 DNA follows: TGTGCCAGCAGTTTATCGAGGGATCTTAGGGTGAACACTGAAGCTTTCTTT.

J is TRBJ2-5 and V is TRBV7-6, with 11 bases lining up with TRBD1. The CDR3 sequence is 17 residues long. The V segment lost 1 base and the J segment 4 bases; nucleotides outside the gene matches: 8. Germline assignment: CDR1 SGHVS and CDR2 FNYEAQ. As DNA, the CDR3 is TGTGCCAGCAGCTTAGGGGGACCCGGGACAGGGGGAGAGACCCAGTACTTC. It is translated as CASSLGGPGTGGETQYF.

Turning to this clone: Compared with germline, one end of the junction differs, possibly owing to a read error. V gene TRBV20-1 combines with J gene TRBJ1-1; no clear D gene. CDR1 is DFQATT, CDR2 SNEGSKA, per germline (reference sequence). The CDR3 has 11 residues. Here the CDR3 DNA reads TGCAGTGCTAGAAGACTGGCTGACGCTTTCTTT. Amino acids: CSARRLADAFF.

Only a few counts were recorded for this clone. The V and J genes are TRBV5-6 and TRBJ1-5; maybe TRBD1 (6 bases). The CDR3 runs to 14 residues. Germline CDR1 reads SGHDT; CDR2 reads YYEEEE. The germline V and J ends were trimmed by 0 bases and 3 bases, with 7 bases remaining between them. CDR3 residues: CASSLAGVNQPQHF. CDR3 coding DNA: TGTGCCAGCAGCTTGGCAGGGGTCAATCAGCCCCAGCATTTT. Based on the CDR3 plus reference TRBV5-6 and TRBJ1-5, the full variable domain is DAGVTQSPTHLIKTRGQQVTLRCSPKSGHDTVSWYQQALGQGPQFIFQYYEEEERQRGNFPDRFSGHQFPNYSSELNVNALLLGDSALYLCASSLAGVNQPQHFGDGTRLSIL.

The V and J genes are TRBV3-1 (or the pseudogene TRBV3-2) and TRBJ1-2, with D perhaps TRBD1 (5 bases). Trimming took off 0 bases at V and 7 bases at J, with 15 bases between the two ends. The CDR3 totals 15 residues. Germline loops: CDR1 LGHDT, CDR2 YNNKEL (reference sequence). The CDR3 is CASSQDPRGGAGYTF. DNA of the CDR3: TGTGCCAGCAGCCAAGATCCCCGGGGCGGGGCTGGCTACACCTTC.

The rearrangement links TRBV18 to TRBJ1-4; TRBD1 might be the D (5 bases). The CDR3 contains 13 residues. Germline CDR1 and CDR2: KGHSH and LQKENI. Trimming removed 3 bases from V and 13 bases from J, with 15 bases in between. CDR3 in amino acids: CASSPDYRGGLFF. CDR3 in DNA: TGTGCCAGCTCACCTGACTACCGGGGGGGACTGTTTTTT.

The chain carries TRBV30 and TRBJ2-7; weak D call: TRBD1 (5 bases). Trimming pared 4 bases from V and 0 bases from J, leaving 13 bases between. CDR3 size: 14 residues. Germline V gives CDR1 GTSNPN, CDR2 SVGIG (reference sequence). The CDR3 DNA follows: TGTGCCTGGATCCCTCCAGGGATCTCCTACGAGCAGTACTTC. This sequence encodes CAWIPPGISYEQYF. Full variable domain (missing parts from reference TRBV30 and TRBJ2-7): SQTIHQWPATLVQPVGSPLSLECTVEGTSNPNLYWYRQAAGRGLQLLFYSVGIGQISSEVPQNLSASRPQDRQFILSSKKLLLSDSGFYLCAWIPPGISYEQYFGPGTRLTVT.

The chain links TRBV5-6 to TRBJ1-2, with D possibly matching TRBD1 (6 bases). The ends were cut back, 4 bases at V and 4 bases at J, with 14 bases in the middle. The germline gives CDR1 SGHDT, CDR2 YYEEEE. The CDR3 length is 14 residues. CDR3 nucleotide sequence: TGTGCCAGCAGCCCCTCGGGCAGGGGCTATGGCTACACCTTC. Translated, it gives CASSPSGRGYGYTF.

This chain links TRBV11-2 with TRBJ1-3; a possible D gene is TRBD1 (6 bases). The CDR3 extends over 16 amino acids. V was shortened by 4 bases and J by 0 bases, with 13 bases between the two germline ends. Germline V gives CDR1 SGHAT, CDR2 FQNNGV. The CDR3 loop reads CASSSGRGGSGNTIYF. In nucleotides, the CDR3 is TGTGCCAGCAGCTCAGGCAGGGGTGGCTCTGGAAACACCATATATTTT. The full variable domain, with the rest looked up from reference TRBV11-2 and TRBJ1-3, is EAGVAQSPRYKIIEKRQSVAFWCNPISGHATLYWYQQILGQGPKLLIQFQNNGVVDDSQLPKDRFSAERLKGVDSTLKIQPAKLEDSAVYLCASSSGRGGSGNTIYFGEGSWLTVV.

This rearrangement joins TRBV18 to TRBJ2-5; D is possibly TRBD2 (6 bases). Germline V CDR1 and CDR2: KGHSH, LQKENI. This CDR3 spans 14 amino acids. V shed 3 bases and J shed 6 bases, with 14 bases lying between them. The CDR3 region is CASSPQPGLQTQYF. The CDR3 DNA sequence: TGTGCCAGCTCACCGCAACCGGGACTTCAGACCCAGTACTTC.

The CDR3 bases are TGTGCCAGCAGCGGACAGGGCGACTATGGCTACACCTTC. Translation: CASSGQGDYGYTF. V usage is TRBV5-6 and J usage is TRBJ1-2; 8 nucleotides agree with TRBD1. Germline V gene data show CDR1 as SGHDT and CDR2 as YYEEEE. The CDR3 consists of 13 residues. V was clipped by 4 bases and J by 3 bases; unmatched bases: 2.

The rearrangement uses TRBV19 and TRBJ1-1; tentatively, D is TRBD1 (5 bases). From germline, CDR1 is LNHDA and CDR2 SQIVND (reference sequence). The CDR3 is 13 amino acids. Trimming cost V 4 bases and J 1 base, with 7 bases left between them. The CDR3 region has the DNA TGTGCCAGTAGTACCGGGGGGAACACTGAAGCTTTCTTT. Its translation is CASSTGGNTEAFF.

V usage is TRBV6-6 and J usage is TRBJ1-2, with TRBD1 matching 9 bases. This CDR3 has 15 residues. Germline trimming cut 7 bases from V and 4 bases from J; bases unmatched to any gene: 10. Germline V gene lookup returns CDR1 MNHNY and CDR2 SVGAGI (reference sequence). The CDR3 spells CASTPWTGAIYGYTF. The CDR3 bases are TGTGCCAGCACTCCGTGGACAGGGGCTATCTATGGCTACACCTTC.

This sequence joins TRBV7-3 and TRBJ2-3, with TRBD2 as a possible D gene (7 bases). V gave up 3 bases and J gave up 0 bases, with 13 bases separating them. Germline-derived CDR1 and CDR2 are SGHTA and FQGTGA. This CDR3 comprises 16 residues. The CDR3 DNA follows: TGTGCCAGCAGCTTTATCGGGGGGCGTAGCACAGATACGCAGTATTTT. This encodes CASSFIGGRSTDTQYF.

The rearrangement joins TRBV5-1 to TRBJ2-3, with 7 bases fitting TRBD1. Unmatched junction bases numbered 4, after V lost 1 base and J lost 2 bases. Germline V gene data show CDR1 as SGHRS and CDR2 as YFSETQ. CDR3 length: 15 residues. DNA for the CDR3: TGCGCCAGCAGCTTGAACGGACAGGTCACAGATACGCAGTATTTT. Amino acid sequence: CASSLNGQVTDTQYF.

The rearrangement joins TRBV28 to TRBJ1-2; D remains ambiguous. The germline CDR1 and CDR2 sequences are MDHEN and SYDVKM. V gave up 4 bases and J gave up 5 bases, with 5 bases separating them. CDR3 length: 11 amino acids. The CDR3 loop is CASSSSYGYTF. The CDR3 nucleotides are TGTGCCAGCAGTTCCTCTTATGGCTACACCTTC.

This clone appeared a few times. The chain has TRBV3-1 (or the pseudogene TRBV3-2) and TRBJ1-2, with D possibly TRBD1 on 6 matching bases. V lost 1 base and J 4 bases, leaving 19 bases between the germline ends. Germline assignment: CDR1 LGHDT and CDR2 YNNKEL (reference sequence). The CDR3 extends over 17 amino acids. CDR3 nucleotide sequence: TGTGCCAGCAGCCAAGGGGCATGGGGGCGCAAGGGCTATGGCTACACCTTC. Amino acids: CASSQGAWGRKGYGYTF.

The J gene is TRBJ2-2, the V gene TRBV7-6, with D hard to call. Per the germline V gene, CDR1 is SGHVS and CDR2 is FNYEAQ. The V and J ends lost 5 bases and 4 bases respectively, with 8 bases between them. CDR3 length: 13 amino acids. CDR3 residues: CASSPRVTGELFF. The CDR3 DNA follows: TGTGCCAGCAGCCCTCGGGTCACCGGGGAGCTGTTTTTT.

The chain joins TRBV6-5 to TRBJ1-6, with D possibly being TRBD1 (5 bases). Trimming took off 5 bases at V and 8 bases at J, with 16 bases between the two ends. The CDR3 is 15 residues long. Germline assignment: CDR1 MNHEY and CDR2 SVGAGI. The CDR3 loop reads CASSPGFWGDSPLHF. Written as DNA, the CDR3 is TGTGCCAGCAGTCCAGGGTTCTGGGGCGATTCACCCCTCCACTTT.

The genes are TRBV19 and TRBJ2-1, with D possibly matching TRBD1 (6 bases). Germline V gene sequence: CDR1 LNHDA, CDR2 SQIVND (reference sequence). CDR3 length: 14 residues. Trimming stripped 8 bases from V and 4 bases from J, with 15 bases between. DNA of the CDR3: TGTGCCAGTGGAAGAGATGGACAGTACAATGAGCAGTTCTTC. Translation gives CASGRDGQYNEQFF. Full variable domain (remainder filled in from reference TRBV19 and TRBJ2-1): DGGITQSPKYLFRKEGQNVTLSCEQNLNHDAMYWYRQDPGQGLRLIYYSQIVNDFQKGDIAEGYSVSREKKESFPLTVTSAQKNPTAFYLCASGRDGQYNEQFFGPGTRLTVL.